The 19 T cell receptor beta chains listed next were all sequenced from one sample in a study of identical twins. One entry per CDR3 protein results from TCRdb running MiXCR on the 5' RACE reads. This table holds nearly 650,000 distinct CDR3 sequences, about 7% found once. Another study also made use of these data, one on yellow fever vaccine responses in identical twins.

The specimen was PBMCs. The receptor set was obtained from a woman under 30 in good health.

This clonotype was detected only a few times. The CDR3 nucleotides read TGCAGTGCTTCGGGACAGGGCTCTGGGGCCAACGTCCTGACTTTC. Its translation: CSASGQGSGANVLTF. The V and J genes are TRBV20-1 and TRBJ2-6, with TRBD1 matching over 9 bases. The germline V gene encodes CDR1 DFQATT and CDR2 SNEGSKA (reference sequence). The CDR3 is 15 residues long. The junction had 2 bases not matched to a gene; V was cut back by 5 bases and J by 0 bases.

The CDR3 DNA reads as TGTGCCAGTTGGACAGGGGGTAACTATGGCTACACCTTC. Protein sequence: CASWTGGNYGYTF. The V and J genes are TRBV19 and TRBJ1-2, with 10 nucleotides matching TRBD1. The CDR3 is 13 amino acids. Germline CDR1 reads LNHDA; CDR2 reads SQIVND (reference sequence). The V and J ends lost 8 bases and 1 base, in that order; junction bases with no gene match: 1.

The chain joins TRBV27 to TRBJ2-2; weak D call: TRBD1 (5 bases). The CDR3 covers 15 residues. Per the germline V gene, CDR1 is MNHEY and CDR2 is SMNVEV (reference sequence). With 4 bases removed from V and 0 bases from J, the gap between germline ends came to 9 bases. The CDR3 DNA sequence: TGTGCCAGCAGTTATAGACAGACGAACACCGGGGAGCTGTTTTTT. Protein: CASSYRQTNTGELFF.

This clonotype was counted a few times. The chain is built from TRBV10-2 and TRBJ2-2; 8 bases are shared with TRBD2. Germline V CDR1 and CDR2: WSHSY, SAAADI. Losses at the gene ends were 4 bases for V and 2 bases for J; bases not matched to a gene: 9. There are 17 residues in the CDR3. The CDR3, as DNA: TGCGCCAGCAGTGGAGGCCCTCTAGCGGGTAACACCGGGGAGCTGTTTTTT. It codes for CASSGGPLAGNTGELFF.

The chain has TRBV11-2 and TRBJ2-2; TRBD1 agrees at 7 bases. The CDR3 extends over 18 amino acids. Germline V gene lookup returns CDR1 SGHAT and CDR2 FQNNGV. V lost 1 base, J lost 4 bases, and 12 bases stayed unmatched. In nucleotides, the CDR3 is TGTGCCAGCAGCTTAGTTTACTGGGACAGAGAGCCCACCGGGGAGCTGTTTTTT. Its protein product is CASSLVYWDREPTGELFF.

This clonotype was observed a few times. For the CDR3, the DNA is TGCAGTGCTGCGGGACAGGGTAATGAAAAACTGTTTTTT. This gives the protein CSAAGQGNEKLFF. V usage is TRBV20-1 and J usage is TRBJ1-4, with TRBD1 matching 9 bases. Germline V lookup: CDR1 DFQATT, CDR2 SNEGSKA (reference sequence). The CDR3 is 13 residues long. With V trimmed by 5 bases and J by 4 bases, 2 bases remained unmatched.

This clonotype showed up just a few times. This chain links TRBV12-3 or TRBV12-4 with TRBJ2-3; perhaps TRBD2 as D (6 bases). CDR3 size: 16 residues. Trimming took off 3 bases at V and 7 bases at J, with 20 bases between the two ends. CDR3 in DNA: TGTGCCAGCAGTTTGCGGGGAGGTGTATGGGAAAATACGCAGTATTTT. It is translated as CASSLRGGVWENTQYF.

In its sample, this clonotype was seen many times. The chain joins TRBV7-8 to TRBJ2-1; 9 nucleotides align to TRBD2. The germline V gene encodes CDR1 SGHVS and CDR2 FQNEAQ. Germline trimming cut 5 bases from V and 9 bases from J; bases unmatched to any gene: 14. The CDR3 consists of 16 residues. CDR3 sequence (DNA): TGTGCCAGCAGCCCGACCGTAGGGACTAGCATATTTGAGCAGTTCTTC. Translation: CASSPTVGTSIFEQFF.

There are a few counts of this clonotype. As DNA, the CDR3 is TGCAGTGCTAGAGTTCTCAAGGGGGTCAAGTATCAGCCCCAGCATTTT. It specifies CSARVLKGVKYQPQHF. This sequence joins TRBV20-1 and TRBJ1-5; D is possibly TRBD1 (6 bases). The germline CDR1 and CDR2 sequences are DFQATT and SNEGSKA (reference sequence). The CDR3 length is 16 residues. Trimming removed 1 base at V and 5 bases at J, with 18 bases between.

This clonotype was detected ten times or more. This chain joins TRBV5-1 and TRBJ2-3; D remains unclear. CDR1 is SGHRS, CDR2 YFSETQ, per germline. The CDR3 totals 15 residues. Trimming pared 0 bases from V and 0 bases from J, leaving 8 bases between. CDR3: CASSLAEPSTDTQYF. The CDR3 DNA reads as TGCGCCAGCAGCTTGGCCGAACCGAGCACAGATACGCAGTATTTT. Looking up the rest from reference TRBV5-1 and TRBJ2-3 gives the full variable domain: KAGVTQTPRYLIKTRGQQVTLSCSPISGHRSVSWYQQTPGQGLQFLFEYFSETQRNKGNFPGRFSGRQFSNSRSEMNVSTLELGDSALYLCASSLAEPSTDTQYFGPGTRLTVL.

This clonotype has only a few counts. CDR3 nucleotide sequence: TGTGCCAGCAGCTTATGGGCCGGGGCTCACGCTAGGGGCCAAGAGACCCAGTACTTC. This encodes CASSLWAGAHARGQETQYF. This chain connects TRBV7-3 to TRBJ2-5; TRBD1 or TRBD2 may be the D gene (5 bases each). Trimming took 2 bases from V and 1 from J, leaving 23 bases between them. The CDR3 has 19 residues. Germline CDR1 is SGHTA and CDR2 is FQGTGA. Full variable domain (remainder filled in from reference TRBV7-3 and TRBJ2-5): GAGVSQTPSNKVTEKGKYVELRCDPISGHTALYWYRQSLGQGPEFLIYFQGTGAADDSGLPNDRFFAVRPEGSVSTLKIQRTERGDSAVYLCASSLWAGAHARGQETQYFGPGTRLLVL.

This clonotype was observed a handful of times. The rearrangement links TRBV7-9 to TRBJ2-4, with TRBD1 as a possible D gene (6 bases). Germline-derived CDR1 and CDR2 are SEHNR and FQNEAQ (reference sequence). The CDR3 runs 16 residues. The V end was cut by 5 bases, the J end by 3 bases, with 17 bases between. Here the CDR3 reads CASSQDRDLVKNIQYF. The CDR3 DNA is TGTGCCAGCAGCCAGGACAGAGACCTAGTCAAAAACATTCAGTACTTC.

The chain is built from TRBV28 and TRBJ2-3; TRBD1 might be the D (6 bases). Per germline, CDR1 MDHEN and CDR2 SYDVKM. Between the trimmed V and J ends, which lost 7 bases and 1 base, there was a span of 12 bases. The CDR3 has 14 residues. CDR3 nucleotides: TGTGCCAGCACACCTGACAGGCGCACAGATACGCAGTATTTT. This sequence encodes CASTPDRRTDTQYF.

V usage is TRBV27 and J usage is TRBJ1-1; D may be TRBD1 (5 bases). Trimming removed 6 bases from V and 4 bases from J, with 9 bases in between. The CDR3 is 12 amino acids. CDR1 and CDR2 from the germline V gene are MNHEY and SMNVEV (reference sequence). CDR3 DNA: TGTGCCAGCAGGGGACGTCCCACTGAAGCTTTCTTT. As protein: CASRGRPTEAFF.

Only a few counts were recorded for this clonotype. V and J are TRBV11-2 and TRBJ1-3, with 8 bases identical to TRBD1. The V gene's germline CDR1 is SGHAT and CDR2 FQNNGV. The CDR3 covers 18 residues. V lost 0 bases and J lost 4; bases outside the gene matches: 11. CDR3 protein: CASSLDPPGTGMGNTIYF. CDR3 coding DNA: TGTGCCAGCAGCTTAGATCCCCCCGGGACAGGAATGGGAAACACCATATATTTT.

The chain carries TRBV28 and TRBJ1-1; D gene uncertain. CDR3 length: 13 amino acids. Per germline, CDR1 MDHEN and CDR2 SYDVKM. V lost 11 bases and J lost 3, with 16 bases in between. CDR3 in amino acids: CAVEPGWDTEAFF. The CDR3 nucleotides are TGTGCCGTTGAACCTGGATGGGACACTGAAGCTTTCTTT.

This clonotype was seen repeatedly, ten times or more. This chain uses TRBV3-1 with TRBJ2-1, with TRBD1 identical over 10 bases. CDR1 is LGHDT and CDR2 is YNNKEL in the germline V gene (reference sequence). The junction had 6 bases not matched to a gene; V was cut back by 2 bases and J by 5 bases. This CDR3 contains 16 residues. The DNA for the CDR3 is TGTGCCAGCAGCCAAACGGGACAGGGGCTCCACAATGAGCAGTTCTTC. Translated: CASSQTGQGLHNEQFF.

Many counts were recorded for this clonotype. The rearrangement uses TRBV12-3 or TRBV12-4 and TRBJ1-5, with D unresolved. With 8 bases removed from V and 2 bases from J, the gap between germline ends came to 16 bases. This CDR3 region has 15 residues. The CDR3 bases are TGTGCCAGCGACCCCCGGGGATTAGGCAATCAGCCCCAGCATTTT. Amino acid sequence: CASDPRGLGNQPQHF.

The V gene is TRBV6-1, the J gene TRBJ2-4; 9 bases are shared with TRBD1. This CDR3 comprises 14 residues. With V trimmed by 5 bases and J by 8 bases, 7 bases remained unmatched. The germline gives CDR1 MNHNS, CDR2 SASEGT. The CDR3 nucleotides read TGTGCCAGCAGTAGCGGGACAGGGCGGGACATTCAGTACTTC. Its translation: CASSSGTGRDIQYF.